Included here is one TCR beta chain sequence, with context. The sample belongs to a study of cytomegalovirus exposure and HLA in healthy donors. The PCR contained 60 Vbeta and 13 Jbeta primers. Original processing notes: Per a later analysis, the number of unique TCR beta chains was roughly 83 million, of which around 10 million were shared. Here immunoSEQ multiplex PCR was the method, and the copy in TCRdb shows in-frame clones only, minus some. Clonal size and the V and J genes are those of that table, whereas D and trimming came from the DNA. The repertoire holds about 98,000 clones, with under 85% as singletons. Germline V gene data show CDR1 as ENHRY and CDR2 as SYGVKD. The V end was cut by 4 bases, the J end by 6 bases, with 11 bases between. The CDR3 is made up of 13 amino acids.

The sample taken for sequencing was PBMCs. V is TRBV10-3 and J is TRBJ2-3; perhaps TRBD2 as D (5 bases). The source is a man aged 18 to 29 in good health and CMV-seropositive. CDR3 protein: CAISGARGDTQYF. CDR3 sequence (DNA): TGTGCCATCAGTGGGGCCCGAGGGGATACGCAGTATTTT.